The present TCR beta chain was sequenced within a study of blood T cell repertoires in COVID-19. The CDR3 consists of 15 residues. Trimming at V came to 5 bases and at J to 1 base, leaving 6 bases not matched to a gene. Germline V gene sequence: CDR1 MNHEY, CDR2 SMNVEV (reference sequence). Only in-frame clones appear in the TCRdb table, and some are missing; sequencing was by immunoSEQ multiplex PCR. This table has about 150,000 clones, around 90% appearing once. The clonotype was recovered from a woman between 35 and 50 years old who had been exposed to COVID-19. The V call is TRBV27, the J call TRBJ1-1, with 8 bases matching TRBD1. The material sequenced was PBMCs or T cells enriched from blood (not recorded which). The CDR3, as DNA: TGTGCCAGCAGTATACGGGACAGGTCGAACACTGAAGCTTTCTTT. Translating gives CASSIRDRSNTEAFF.